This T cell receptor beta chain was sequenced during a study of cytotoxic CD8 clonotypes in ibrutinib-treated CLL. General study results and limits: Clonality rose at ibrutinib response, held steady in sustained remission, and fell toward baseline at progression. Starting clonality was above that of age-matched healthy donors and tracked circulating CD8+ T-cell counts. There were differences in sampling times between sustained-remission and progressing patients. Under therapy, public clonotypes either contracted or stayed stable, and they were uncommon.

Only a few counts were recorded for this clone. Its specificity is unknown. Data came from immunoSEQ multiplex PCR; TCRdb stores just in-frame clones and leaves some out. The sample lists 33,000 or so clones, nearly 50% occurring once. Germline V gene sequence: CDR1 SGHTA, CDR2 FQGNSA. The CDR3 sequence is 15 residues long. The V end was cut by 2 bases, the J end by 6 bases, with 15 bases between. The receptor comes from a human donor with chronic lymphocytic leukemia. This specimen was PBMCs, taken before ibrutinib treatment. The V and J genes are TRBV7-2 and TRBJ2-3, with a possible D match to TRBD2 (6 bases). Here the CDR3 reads CASSLTPGELDTQYF. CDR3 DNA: TGTGCCAGCAGCTTAACCCCGGGGGAACTGGATACGCAGTATTTT.